Each of the 16 T cell receptor beta chains below was sequenced from the same sample in a study of cytomegalovirus exposure and HLA in healthy donors. Vbeta (60) and Jbeta (13) primers were used in the PCR. Profiling relied on immunoSEQ multiplex PCR, and the TCRdb table lists in-frame clones only, not all of them. The sample includes about 160,000 clones, around four fifths of them seen just once. The sample consisted of PBMCs. These TCRs come from a female donor in good health and CMV-seronegative.

On this clone itself: Germline and junction disagree at one end, which may indicate a read error. V is TRBV7-9 and J is TRBJ1-1, with 8 bases matching TRBD1. The CDR3 sequence is 15 residues long. In germline, CDR1 is SEHNR, CDR2 FQNEAQ (reference sequence). The CDR3 sequence is CSSSSTGQEGTEAFF. CDR3 nucleotides: TGTTCCAGCAGCTCTACGGGACAGGAAGGAACTGAAGCTTTCTTT. Drawing the rest from reference TRBV7-9 and TRBJ1-1, the complete variable domain is DTGVSQNPRHKITKRGQNVTFRCDPISEHNRLYWYRQTLGQGPEFLTYFQNEAQLEKSRLLSDRFSAERPKGSFSTLEIQRTEQGDSAMYLCSSSSTGQEGTEAFFGQGTRLTVV.

The chain uses TRBV4-1 and TRBJ1-1; D possibly corresponds to TRBD1 (5 bases). The V and J ends lost 0 bases and 5 bases respectively, with 7 bases between them. The germline CDR1 and CDR2 sequences are MGHRA and YSYEKL. CDR3 length: 13 residues. This CDR3 reads CASSQDRGTEAFF. The CDR3 region has the DNA TGCGCCAGCAGCCAAGACCGGGGGACTGAAGCTTTCTTT.

The V gene is TRBV14, the J gene TRBJ2-4; 8 bases map to TRBD2. Germline CDR1 and CDR2: SGHDN and FVKESK. This CDR3 is 20 amino acids long. J gave up 0 bases and V 0 bases, and 13 bases lay outside the gene matches. The CDR3 DNA reads as TGTGCCAGCAGCCAAGATGTGTGGCGGGGGGACCCCCTAGCCAAAAACATTCAGTACTTC. It translates to CASSQDVWRGDPLAKNIQYF.

The rearrangement joins TRBV19 to TRBJ1-2, with D possibly being TRBD1 (6 bases). Germline V gives CDR1 LNHDA, CDR2 SQIVND (reference sequence). The V gene lost 2 bases and the J gene lost 1 base, with 17 bases spanning the gap. The CDR3 loop spans 17 amino acids. The CDR3 reads CASSISLAGALNYGYTF. The CDR3 DNA reads TGTGCCAGTAGTATATCGCTTGCGGGGGCGCTTAACTATGGCTACACCTTC.

This clone was seen a few times. The chain recombines TRBV2 with TRBJ2-7; D gene ambiguous. V was shortened by 7 bases and J by 4 bases, with 8 bases between the two germline ends. From germline, CDR1 is SNHLY and CDR2 FYNNEI. CDR3 length equals 11 residues. The CDR3 nucleotides read TGTGCCAGCATGCTTCAGTACGAGCAGTACTTC. Translating it yields CASMLQYEQYF.

This chain joins TRBV7-6 and TRBJ2-1, with 8 bases aligning to TRBD2. The V and J ends lost 2 bases and 5 bases, in that order; junction bases with no gene match: 5. There are 15 residues in the CDR3. Per germline, CDR1 SGHVS and CDR2 FNYEAQ. The CDR3, as DNA: TGTGCCAGCAGCTTACAAGCGGGGGCCCACAATGAGCAGTTCTTC. Protein product: CASSLQAGAHNEQFF.

This clone was detected only once. The V call is TRBV4-1, the J call TRBJ2-3; D unclear. The ends were cut back, 1 base at V and 4 bases at J, with 6 bases in the middle. This CDR3 has 13 residues. Germline V lookup: CDR1 MGHRA, CDR2 YSYEKL. CDR3 protein: CASSQAFPDTQYF. CDR3 DNA sequence: TGCGCCAGCAGCCAAGCGTTCCCAGATACGCAGTATTTT.

The chain uses TRBV7-9 and TRBJ1-2; the match to TRBD1 covers 7 bases. CDR1 is SEHNR and CDR2 is FQNEAQ in the germline V gene (reference sequence). The CDR3 has 16 residues. Unmatched junction bases numbered 9, after V lost 1 base and J lost 4 bases. The CDR3 DNA follows: TGTGCCAGCAGCTTAGACGTGACAGGGCCGGTCTATGGCTACACCTTC. Amino acid sequence: CASSLDVTGPVYGYTF.

This chain joins TRBV9 and TRBJ2-7; weak D call: TRBD2 (5 bases). V lost 4 bases and J 3 bases, leaving 8 bases between the germline ends. Germline CDR1 SGDLS, CDR2 YYNGEE. This CDR3 is 12 amino acids long. The CDR3 DNA follows: TGTGCCAGCAGCCCCCGGGGCTACGAGCAGTACTTC. It specifies CASSPRGYEQYF.

The chain recombines TRBV29-1 with TRBJ2-5, with 10 bases fitting TRBD1. The CDR3 sequence is 15 residues long. CDR1 is SQVTM, CDR2 ANQGSEA, per germline. The trim removed 7 bases at V and 3 bases at J, leaving 11 bases unmatched. The CDR3 sequence is CSARDRGGPKETQYF. The CDR3 DNA is TGCAGCGCCCGGGACAGGGGAGGGCCTAAAGAGACCCAGTACTTC.

The chain joins TRBV2 to TRBJ2-1; 8 bases are shared with TRBD1. CDR1 is SNHLY and CDR2 is FYNNEI in the germline V gene. CDR3 length: 15 residues. The ends lost 8 bases at V and 4 bases at J; junction bases unmatched: 10. Here the CDR3 reads CASLSTGVTYNEQFF. The CDR3 DNA reads TGTGCCAGCCTTTCGACAGGGGTCACGTACAATGAGCAGTTCTTC.

CDR3 coding DNA: TGTGCCAGCAGCCAAGAGGTGGCCTCGCCCGGAAACACCATATATTTT. It yields the protein CASSQEVASPGNTIYF. The chain couples TRBV4-2 to TRBJ1-3; D not certain. This CDR3 spans 16 amino acids. V lost 0 bases and J lost 4, with 13 bases in between. Per the germline V gene, CDR1 is LGHNA and CDR2 is YNFKEQ.

In its sample, this clone was seen a few times. The CDR3 protein is CASSDGGNTYEQYF. The CDR3 bases are TGTGCCAGCAGCGACGGGGGGAACACCTACGAGCAGTACTTC. This chain connects TRBV9 to TRBJ2-7; 7 nucleotides align to TRBD2. Unmatched junction bases numbered 5, after V lost 3 bases and J lost 2 bases. The CDR3 is made up of 14 amino acids. Germline CDR1 is SGDLS and CDR2 is YYNGEE.

J is TRBJ1-4 and V is TRBV7-6; 7 nucleotides align to TRBD1. Trimming took 5 bases from V and 5 from J; bases not matched to a gene: 11. Germline assignment: CDR1 SGHVS and CDR2 FNYEAQ. The CDR3 is 16 amino acids. The CDR3 nucleotides are TGTGCCAGCAGCGGGGCCCACAGGGGTAAAAATGAAAAACTGTTTTTT. Translating gives CASSGAHRGKNEKLFF.

The chain recombines TRBV19 with TRBJ1-2; D unresolved. Germline values: CDR1 LNHDA, CDR2 SQIVND (reference sequence). The CDR3 loop spans 13 amino acids. V shed 3 bases and J shed 8 bases, with 13 bases lying between them. The CDR3 bases are TGTGCCAGTAGTATTTCTCTCCAGCGAGGCTACACCTTC. Protein sequence: CASSISLQRGYTF.

The chain carries TRBV4-1 and TRBJ2-6, with unresolved D. The V end lost 4 bases, the J end lost 0 bases, and 10 bases lay between the germline ends. The CDR3 is made up of 16 amino acids. The germline V gene has CDR1 MGHRA and CDR2 YSYEKL. The DNA of the CDR3 is TGCGCCAGCAGCCCTATTATGCTCTCTGGGGCCAACGTCCTGACTTTC. Translating gives CASSPIMLSGANVLTF.